The clone carrying this T cell receptor (beta chain) was observed a handful of times. Its antigen is unknown. This sample was included in a study of T-cell memory formation after mild COVID-19. For the study at large: There were largely donor-specific TCR clusters. Study-wide results and caveats: Cross-reactive memory apparently joined, as some responding clones appeared in pre-infection memory. Contracting CD4+ clones sat mainly in CM and EM; CD8+ in EMRA.

The 5'RACE method, run with constant-segment primers, produced TCR alpha and TCR beta cDNA libraries (carrying sample barcodes and UMIs). TCRdb itself ran the 5' RACE reads through MiXCR, one entry per CDR3 protein. The data show around 200,000 distinct CDR3 sequences, under 12% seen once. This CDR3 is built from 14 residues. With 0 bases removed from V and 7 bases from J, the gap between germline ends came to 8 bases. The germline V gene has CDR1 SGHDT and CDR2 YYEEEE. The origin of this receptor is a man younger than 35 who had mild COVID-19 (a few samples of this study predate the infection). Cell type and time point are not known. Material: PBMCs or a T cell subset sorted from them (not recorded which). The chain carries TRBV5-6 and TRBJ1-6; the D gene is possibly TRBD1 (6 bases). As DNA, the CDR3 is TGTGCCAGCAGCTTGGCCCAGGGGAATTCACCCCTCCACTTT. This translates into CASSLAQGNSPLHF.